Described below is a single TCR beta chain sequence and its context. Antigen: not known. The CDR3 is made up of 14 amino acids. V lost 0 bases and J 2 bases, leaving 8 bases between the germline ends. Germline-derived CDR1 and CDR2 are SGHRS and YFSETQ. The sample originates from a study of T cells and copy number aberrations in small-cell lung cancer. General study points: Compared with adjacent lung tissue, tumors had lower T-cell richness and clonality and non-significantly lower density.

Repertoires were generated with immunoSEQ multiplex PCR, while TCRdb's copy carries only in-frame clones and drops some. The table shows about 8,200 clones, with around 82% occurring only once. Specimen: normal tissue next to the tumor. The chain links TRBV5-1 to TRBJ1-1; D is undetermined. The sequence came from a woman in her forties or fifties with small cell lung cancer. CDR3 in amino acids: CASSLDFSNTEAFF. The CDR3 nucleotides are TGCGCCAGCAGCTTGGATTTCAGTAACACTGAAGCTTTCTTT.